These T cell receptor beta chains were read from a single sample in a study of PD-1 blockade in mismatch repair-deficient tumors. The table came from immunoSEQ multiplex PCR; TCRdb's copy has only in-frame clones and leaves some out. The sample records roughly 120,000 clones, around nine tenths being singletons. The input for sequencing was peripheral blood, taken just over 70 weeks after starting pembrolizumab. The receptors come from an adult with mismatch repair-deficient cancer. The CDR3 runs from the conserved cysteine through the conserved F or W. A D gene is named only where the DNA matches it firmly. The listing skips clone size in some rows; elsewhere it reads once, few, many or a size class.

cdr3_length	clone_size	v_call	d_call	j_call	cdr3_aa
13	.	TRBV5-1	.	TRBJ2-5	CASSETRWETQYF
11	.	TRBV10-1	.	TRBJ2-7	CASSDGYEQYF
15	.	TRBV11-2	.	TRBJ2-2	CASSLIPANTGELFF
19	.	TRBV4-1	TRBD2	TRBJ2-2	CASSQGAYQLAGITGELFF
17	once	TRBV4-3	TRBD1	TRBJ2-1	CASSQEGGRVSYNEQFF
15	.	TRBV6-1	TRBD2	TRBJ2-3	CASSEFGGSGDTQYF
17	.	TRBV7-9	TRBD2	TRBJ2-1	CASSSVGLAGMANEQFF
15	.	TRBV9	.	TRBJ2-1	CASSVSGGNYNEQFF
15	.	TRBV9	TRBD1	TRBJ2-5	CASSSGQGGGETQYF
13	.	TRBV7-2	.	TRBJ2-7	CASSSSRGGEQYF
11	.	TRBV29-1	.	TRBJ2-7	CSVVTNYEQYF
17	.	TRBV18	.	TRBJ2-1	CASSPLGEGRGGNEQFF
12	.	TRBV4-1	.	TRBJ2-5	CASSQVRGTQYF
15	.	TRBV15	TRBD1	TRBJ2-2	CATSITGGITGELFF
14	once	TRBV5-1	.	TRBJ2-1	CASSSGGPYNEQFF
16	.	TRBV6-5	.	TRBJ1-4	CASSYSLLGTNEKLFF
15	.	TRBV9	.	TRBJ2-5	CASSVAWTNEETQYF
17	.	TRBV19	TRBD2	TRBJ2-7	CASSYGLAGGRSYEQYF
18	.	TRBV5-5	TRBD2	TRBJ2-7	CASSRILIAGRDSYEQYF
15	.	TRBV7-6	.	TRBJ2-5	CASSYLSGAQETQYF
13	.	TRBV6-6	.	TRBJ1-5	CASGLVGGQPQHF
15	.	TRBV9	.	TRBJ1-1	CASSATASRYTEAFF
14	few	TRBV6-1	.	TRBJ2-7	CASSDRTPTYEQYF
15	.	TRBV9	TRBD1	TRBJ2-5	CASSVEQGTGETQYF
13	.	TRBV7-9	.	TRBJ2-1	CASSLVPEDEQFF
13	.	TRBV11-2	.	TRBJ2-7	CASSLQQPYEQYF
15	.	TRBV15	TRBD1	TRBJ2-7	CATSKGTVLSYEQYF
12	.	TRBV7-9	.	TRBJ2-7	CATGDGAYEQYF